This TCR beta chain emerged from a study of a mutant IDH1 vaccine in newly diagnosed glioma. Only in-frame clones appear in the TCRdb table, and some are missing; sequencing was by immunoSEQ multiplex PCR. The table has tens of thousands of clones, less than 90% seen once. CDR3 size: 15 residues. Germline V CDR1 and CDR2: SEHNR, FQNEAQ (reference sequence). V gave up 5 bases and J gave up 1 base, with 14 bases separating them. The time point: week 47, end of study. Topical imiquimod was applied with each vaccine dose, which held 300 ug of mutant IDH1 20-mer peptide. A remark on this clone: Its antigen is unknown.

This TCR came from a woman aged 50 to 60 with glioma. The sample here was PBMCs, taken from a glioma patient whose treatment included an IDH1 peptide vaccine. This chain connects TRBV7-9 to TRBJ2-5; the D is unclear. The DNA of the CDR3 is TGTGCCAGCAGCATTGACATGGGAACCCAAGAGACCCAGTACTTC. Translated: CASSIDMGTQETQYF.